This T cell receptor beta chain was documented in a study of beta chain features in type 1 diabetes. General observations from the study: There were fewer insertions and more deletions at the VDJ junctions of type 1 diabetes patients. PCR might show a preference for shorter templates, equally across patients and controls.

TCRB transcripts that were expressed got sequenced, as all of the isolated RNA had been reverse transcribed. The protocol was immunoSEQ multiplex PCR, while the TCRdb copy is restricted to in-frame clones and leaves out a portion. The sample yields hundreds of thousands of clones, 10% to 15% seen once. Turning to this clone: The antigen remains unidentified.

This clonotype was sampled from a man aged 18 to 35 in good health. Sequencing was carried out using naive CD4+ T cells from blood.

The CDR3 reads CASSPGPGSNQPQHF. The CDR3 region has the DNA TGTGCCAGCAGCCCCGGCCCAGGTTCCAATCAGCCCCAGCATTTT. The chain has TRBV7-2 and TRBJ1-5; no clear D. Germline CDR1 reads SGHTA; CDR2 reads FQGNSA. Trimming pared 5 bases from V and 3 bases from J, leaving 14 bases between. CDR3 length: 15 residues.